This T cell receptor beta chain comes out of a study of shared clonotypes between healthy human individuals. After removal of 1 base from V and 4 bases from J, the junction contained 10 bases not matched to a gene. The CDR3 totals 16 residues. Germline CDR1 reads SGHTA; CDR2 reads FQGNSA. Libraries were prepared by immunoSEQ multiplex PCR; TCRdb keeps only in-frame clonotypes and omits some of them. This sample yields 2 million to 3 million clones, of which roughly nine tenths are seen a single time; roughly 0.14% belongs to the top ten. The sample consisted of naive CD4+ T cells sorted from blood. Subset here: CD45RA+ positively selected. The TCR was taken from a man between 18 and 35 years old in good health. The chain carries TRBV7-2 and TRBJ2-7; 7 bases align to TRBD2. In DNA, the CDR3 is TGTGCCAGCAGCTTAGACCCCGCCCGCGGGAGTTACGAGCAGTACTTC. Translation gives CASSLDPARGSYEQYF.